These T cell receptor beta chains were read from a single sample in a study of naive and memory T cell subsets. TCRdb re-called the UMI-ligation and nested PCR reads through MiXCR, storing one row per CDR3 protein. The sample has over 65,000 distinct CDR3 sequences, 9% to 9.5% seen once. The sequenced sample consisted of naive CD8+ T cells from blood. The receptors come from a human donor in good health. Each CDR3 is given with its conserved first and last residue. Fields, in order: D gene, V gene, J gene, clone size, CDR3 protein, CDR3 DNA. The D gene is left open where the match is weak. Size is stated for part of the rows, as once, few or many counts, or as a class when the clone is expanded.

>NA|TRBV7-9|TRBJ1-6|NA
CASSLGIRNSPLHF
TGTGCCAGCAGCTTAGGTATTCGGAATTCACCCCTCCACTTT
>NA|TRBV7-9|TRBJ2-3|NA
CASSFGHGDTQYF
TGTGCCAGCAGCTTTGGCCACGGAGATACGCAGTATTTT
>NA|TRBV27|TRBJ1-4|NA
CASSFILGRNEKLFF
TGTGCCAGCAGTTTTATACTCGGACGGAATGAAAAACTGTTTTTT
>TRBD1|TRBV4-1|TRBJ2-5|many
CASSQERTGGETQYF
TGCGCCAGCAGCCAAGAGAGGACAGGGGGGGAGACCCAGTACTTC
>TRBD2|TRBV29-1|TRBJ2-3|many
CSATPLAGVGDTQYF
TGCAGCGCCACACCACTAGCGGGAGTGGGAGATACGCAGTATTTT
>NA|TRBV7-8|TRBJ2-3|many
CASSGTTMNTDTQYF
TGTGCCAGCAGCGGGACAACCATGAACACAGATACGCAGTATTTT
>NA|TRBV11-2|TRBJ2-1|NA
CASSLQSEQFF
TGTGCCAGCAGCTTACAGAGTGAGCAGTTCTTC
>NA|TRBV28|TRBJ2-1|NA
CASSSRTDREQFF
TGTGCCAGCAGTTCCAGGACAGACAGGGAGCAGTTCTTC
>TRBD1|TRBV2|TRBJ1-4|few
CASSGSGGREEKLFF
TGTGCCAGCAGTGGATCAGGGGGCCGAGAGGAAAAACTGTTTTTT
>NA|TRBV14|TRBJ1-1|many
CASSQVTDVMNTEAFF
TGTGCCAGCAGCCAAGTGACTGACGTTATGAACACTGAAGCTTTCTTT
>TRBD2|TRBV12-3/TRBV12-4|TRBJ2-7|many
CASSPARLAESSYEQYF
TGTGCCAGCAGCCCCGCGCGACTAGCGGAAAGCTCCTACGAGCAGTACTTC
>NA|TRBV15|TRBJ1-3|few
CATSRDRSSSGNTIYF
TGTGCCACCAGCAGAGACAGATCATCCTCTGGAAACACCATATATTTT
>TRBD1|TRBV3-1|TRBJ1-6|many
CASSQEGGSPLHF
TGTGCCAGCAGCCAAGAAGGGGGCTCACCCCTCCACTTT
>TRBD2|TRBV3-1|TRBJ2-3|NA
CASSPTVIAGGFDTQYF
TGTGCCAGCAGCCCCACCGTTATAGCGGGAGGATTCGATACGCAGTATTTT
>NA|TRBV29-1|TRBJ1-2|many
CSVDVRGYGYTF
TGCAGCGTTGACGTTCGGGGGTATGGCTACACCTTC
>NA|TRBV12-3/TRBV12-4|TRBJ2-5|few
CASSFGTPLNEQYF
TGTGCCAGCAGTTTCGGGACTCCTCTAAATGAGCAGTACTTC